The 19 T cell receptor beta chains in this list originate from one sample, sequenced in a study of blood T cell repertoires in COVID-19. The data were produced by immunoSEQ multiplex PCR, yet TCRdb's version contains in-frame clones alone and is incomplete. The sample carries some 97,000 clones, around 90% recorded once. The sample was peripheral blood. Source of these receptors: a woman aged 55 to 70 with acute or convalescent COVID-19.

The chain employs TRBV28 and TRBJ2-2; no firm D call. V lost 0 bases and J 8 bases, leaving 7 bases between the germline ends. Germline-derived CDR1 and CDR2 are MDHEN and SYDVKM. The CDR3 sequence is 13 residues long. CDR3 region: CASSLWSTGELFF. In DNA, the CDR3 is TGTGCCAGCAGTTTATGGTCTACTGGGGAGCTGTTTTTT. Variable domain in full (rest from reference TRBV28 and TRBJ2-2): DVKVTQSSRYLVKRTGEKVFLECVQDMDHENMFWYRQDPGLGLRLIYFSYDVKMKEKGDIPEGYSVSREKKERFSLILESASTNQTSMYLCASSLWSTGELFFGEGSRLTVL.

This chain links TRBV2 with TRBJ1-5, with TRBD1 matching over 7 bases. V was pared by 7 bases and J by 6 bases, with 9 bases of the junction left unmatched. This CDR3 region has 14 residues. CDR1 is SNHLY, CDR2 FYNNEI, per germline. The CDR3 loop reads CASNNRGGGQPQHF. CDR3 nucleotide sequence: TGTGCCAGCAATAACAGGGGTGGGGGTCAGCCCCAGCATTTT.

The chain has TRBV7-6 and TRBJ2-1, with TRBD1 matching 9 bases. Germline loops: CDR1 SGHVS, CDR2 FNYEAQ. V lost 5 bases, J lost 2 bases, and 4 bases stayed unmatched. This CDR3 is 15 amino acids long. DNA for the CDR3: TGTGCCAGCAGCCGGGACAGGGAGACCTACAATGAGCAGTTCTTC. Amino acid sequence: CASSRDRETYNEQFF.

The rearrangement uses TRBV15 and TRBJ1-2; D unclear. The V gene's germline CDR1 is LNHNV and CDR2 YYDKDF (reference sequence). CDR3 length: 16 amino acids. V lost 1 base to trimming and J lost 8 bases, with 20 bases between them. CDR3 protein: CATSRVRHSNREGYTF. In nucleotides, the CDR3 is TGTGCCACCAGCAGAGTTCGACACTCCAACCGGGAAGGCTACACCTTC.

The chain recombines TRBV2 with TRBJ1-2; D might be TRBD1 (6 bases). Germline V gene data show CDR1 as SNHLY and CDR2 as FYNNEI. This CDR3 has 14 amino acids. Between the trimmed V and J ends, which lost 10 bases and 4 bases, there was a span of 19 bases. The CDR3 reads CATANIGGVYGYTF. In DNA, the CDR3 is TGTGCCACCGCGAACATAGGGGGTGTCTATGGCTACACCTTC. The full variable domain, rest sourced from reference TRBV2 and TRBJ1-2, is EPEVTQTPSHQVTQMGQEVILRCVPISNHLYFYWYRQILGQKVEFLVSFYNNEISEKSEIFDDQFSVERPDGSNFTLKIRSTKLEDSAMYFCATANIGGVYGYTFGSGTRLTVV.

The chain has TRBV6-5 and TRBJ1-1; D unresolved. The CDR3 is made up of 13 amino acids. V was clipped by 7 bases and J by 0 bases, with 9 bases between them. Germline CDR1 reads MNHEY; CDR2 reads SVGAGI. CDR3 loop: CASMEGMNTEAFF. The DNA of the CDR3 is TGTGCCAGCATGGAGGGCATGAACACTGAAGCTTTCTTT.

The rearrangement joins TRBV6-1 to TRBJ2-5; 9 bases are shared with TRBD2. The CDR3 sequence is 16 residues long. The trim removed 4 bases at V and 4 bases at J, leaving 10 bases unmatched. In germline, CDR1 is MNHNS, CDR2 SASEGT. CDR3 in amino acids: CASSANSGSRVETQYF. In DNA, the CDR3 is TGTGCCAGCAGTGCGAATAGCGGGAGTAGGGTAGAGACCCAGTACTTC.

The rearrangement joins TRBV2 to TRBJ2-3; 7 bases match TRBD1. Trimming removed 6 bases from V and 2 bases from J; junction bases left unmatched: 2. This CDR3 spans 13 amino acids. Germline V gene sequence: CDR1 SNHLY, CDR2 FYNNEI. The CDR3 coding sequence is TGTGCCAGCAGGGACAGGTCCACAGATACGCAGTATTTT. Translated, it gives CASRDRSTDTQYF.

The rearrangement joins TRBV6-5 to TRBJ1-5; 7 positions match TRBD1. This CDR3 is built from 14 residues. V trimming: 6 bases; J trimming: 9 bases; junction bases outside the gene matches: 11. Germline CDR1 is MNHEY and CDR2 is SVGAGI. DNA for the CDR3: TGTGCCAGCAGCCGGGACAGTCCCCCCCGGCCCCAGCATTTT. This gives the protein CASSRDSPPRPQHF.

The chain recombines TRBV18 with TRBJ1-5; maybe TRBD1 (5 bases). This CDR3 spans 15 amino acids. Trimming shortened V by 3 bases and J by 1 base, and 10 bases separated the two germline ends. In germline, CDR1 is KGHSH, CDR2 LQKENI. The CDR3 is CASSPKGESNQPQHF. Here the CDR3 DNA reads TGTGCCAGCTCACCCAAAGGGGAAAGCAATCAGCCCCAGCATTTT.

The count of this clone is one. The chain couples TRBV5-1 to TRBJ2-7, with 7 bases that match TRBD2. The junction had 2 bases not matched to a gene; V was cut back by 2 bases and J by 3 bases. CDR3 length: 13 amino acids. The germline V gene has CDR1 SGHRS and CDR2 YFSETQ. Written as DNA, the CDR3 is TGCGCCAGCAGCTTAAGCGGGATCTACGAGCAGTACTTC. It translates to CASSLSGIYEQYF. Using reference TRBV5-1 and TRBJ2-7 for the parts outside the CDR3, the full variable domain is KAGVTQTPRYLIKTRGQQVTLSCSPISGHRSVSWYQQTPGQGLQFLFEYFSETQRNKGNFPGRFSGRQFSNSRSEMNVSTLELGDSALYLCASSLSGIYEQYFGPGTRLTVT.

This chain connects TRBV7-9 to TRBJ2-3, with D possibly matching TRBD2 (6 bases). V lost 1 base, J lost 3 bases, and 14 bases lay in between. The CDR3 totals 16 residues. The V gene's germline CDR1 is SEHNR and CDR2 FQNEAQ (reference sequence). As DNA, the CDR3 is TGTGCCAGCAGCTTAGGGGCCGGGAGCTTGACAGATACGCAGTATTTT. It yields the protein CASSLGAGSLTDTQYF. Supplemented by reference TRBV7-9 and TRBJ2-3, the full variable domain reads DTGVSQNPRHKITKRGQNVTFRCDPISEHNRLYWYRQTLGQGPEFLTYFQNEAQLEKSRLLSDRFSAERPKGSFSTLEIQRTEQGDSAMYLCASSLGAGSLTDTQYFGPGTRLTVL.

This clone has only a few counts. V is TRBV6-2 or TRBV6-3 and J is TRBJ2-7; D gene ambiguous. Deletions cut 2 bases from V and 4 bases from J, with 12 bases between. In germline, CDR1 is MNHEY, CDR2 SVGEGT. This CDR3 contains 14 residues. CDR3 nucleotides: TGTGCCAGCAGTTACGGCGGATACACATACGAGCAGTACTTC. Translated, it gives CASSYGGYTYEQYF.

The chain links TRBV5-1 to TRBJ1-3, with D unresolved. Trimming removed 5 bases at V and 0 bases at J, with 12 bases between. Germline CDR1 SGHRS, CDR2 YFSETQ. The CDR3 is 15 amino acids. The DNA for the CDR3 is TGCGCCAGCAGGCTGGACTTAACCTCTGGAAACACCATATATTTT. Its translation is CASRLDLTSGNTIYF.

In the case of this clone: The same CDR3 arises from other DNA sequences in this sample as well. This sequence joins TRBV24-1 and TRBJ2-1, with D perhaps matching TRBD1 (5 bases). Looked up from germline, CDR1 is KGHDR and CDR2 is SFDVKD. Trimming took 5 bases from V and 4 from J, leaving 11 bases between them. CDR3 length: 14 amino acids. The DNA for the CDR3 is TGTGCCACCAGTGGGGCAGGGTTGTACAATGAGCAGTTCTTC. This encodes CATSGAGLYNEQFF.

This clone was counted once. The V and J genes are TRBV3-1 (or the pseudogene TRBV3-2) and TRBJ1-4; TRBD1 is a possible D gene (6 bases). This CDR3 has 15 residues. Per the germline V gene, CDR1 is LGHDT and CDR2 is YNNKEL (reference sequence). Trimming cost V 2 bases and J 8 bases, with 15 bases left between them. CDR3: CASSQRGGAEEKLFF. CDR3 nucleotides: TGTGCCAGCAGCCAAAGGGGGGGCGCGGAAGAAAAACTGTTTTTT.

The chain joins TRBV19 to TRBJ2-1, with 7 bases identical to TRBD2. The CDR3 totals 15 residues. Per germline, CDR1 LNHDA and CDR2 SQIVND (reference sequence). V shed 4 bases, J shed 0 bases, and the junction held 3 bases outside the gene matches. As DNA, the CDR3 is TGTGCCAGTAGTAGGGGCGGGAGCTCCTACAATGAGCAGTTCTTC. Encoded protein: CASSRGGSSYNEQFF.

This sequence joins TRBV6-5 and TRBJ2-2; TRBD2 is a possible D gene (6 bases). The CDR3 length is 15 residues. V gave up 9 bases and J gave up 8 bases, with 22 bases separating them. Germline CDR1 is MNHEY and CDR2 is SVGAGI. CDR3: CASCRGGVLAGELFF. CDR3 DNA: TGTGCCAGTTGCCGGGGAGGAGTGCTTGCGGGGGAGCTGTTTTTT.

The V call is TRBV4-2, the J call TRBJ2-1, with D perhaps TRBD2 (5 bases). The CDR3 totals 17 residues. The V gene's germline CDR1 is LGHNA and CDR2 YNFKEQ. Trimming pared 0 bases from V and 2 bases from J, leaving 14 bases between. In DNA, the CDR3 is TGTGCCAGCAGCCAAGATGCAGGAGGACCCCCCTACAATGAGCAGTTCTTC. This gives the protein CASSQDAGGPPYNEQFF.